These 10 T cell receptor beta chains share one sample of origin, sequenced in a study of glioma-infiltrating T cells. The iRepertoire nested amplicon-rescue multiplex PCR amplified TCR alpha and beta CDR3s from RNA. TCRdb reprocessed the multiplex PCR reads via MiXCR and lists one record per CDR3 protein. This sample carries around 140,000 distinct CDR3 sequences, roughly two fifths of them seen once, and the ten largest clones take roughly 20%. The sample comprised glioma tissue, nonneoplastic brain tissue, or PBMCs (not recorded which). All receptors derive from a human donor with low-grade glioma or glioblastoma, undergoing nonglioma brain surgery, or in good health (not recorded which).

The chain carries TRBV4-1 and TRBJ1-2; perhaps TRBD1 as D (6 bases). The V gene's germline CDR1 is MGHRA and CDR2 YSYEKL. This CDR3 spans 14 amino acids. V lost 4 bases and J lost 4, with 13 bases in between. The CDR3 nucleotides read TGCGCCAGCAGCCCGGACAGCGGGATCTATGGCTACACCTTC. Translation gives CASSPDSGIYGYTF.

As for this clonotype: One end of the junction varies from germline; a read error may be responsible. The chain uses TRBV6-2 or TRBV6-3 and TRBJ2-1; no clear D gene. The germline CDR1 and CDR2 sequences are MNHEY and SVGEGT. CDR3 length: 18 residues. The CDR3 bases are TGTTCCAGCAGAAGGCTGGCGGATTACGGGCGCTCCTACAATGAGCAGTTCTTC. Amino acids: CSSRRLADYGRSYNEQFF.

The CDR3: CASRPSGMGANVLTF. The CDR3 DNA reads as TGTGCCAGCCGACCCTCGGGCATGGGGGCCAACGTCCTGACTTTC. The J gene is TRBJ2-6, the V gene TRBV6-2 or TRBV6-3; no reliable D call. V lost 8 bases to trimming and J lost 4 bases, with 15 bases between them. CDR1 and CDR2 from the germline V gene are MNHEY and SVGEGT. The CDR3 consists of 15 residues.

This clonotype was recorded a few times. The CDR3 loop reads CAISEPRSRETQYF. For the CDR3, the DNA is TGTGCCATCAGTGAACCCCGATCGAGAGAGACCCAGTACTTC. The chain is built from TRBV10-3 and TRBJ2-5; D call uncertain. CDR1 is ENHRY and CDR2 is SYGVKD in the germline V gene. The CDR3 has 14 residues. V dropped 3 bases and J dropped 4 bases, with 12 bases sitting between them.

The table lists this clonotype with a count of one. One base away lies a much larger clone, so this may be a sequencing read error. In DNA form, the CDR3 reads TGCAGTGCTACCCCAAGGGGGGGTGGCACATATACGCAGTATTTT. This sequence encodes CSATPRGGGTYTQYF. The rearrangement links TRBV20-1 to TRBJ2-3; D possibly corresponds to TRBD2 (7 bases). The CDR3 is 15 residues long. Germline lookup yields CDR1 DFQATT and CDR2 SNEGSKA (reference sequence).

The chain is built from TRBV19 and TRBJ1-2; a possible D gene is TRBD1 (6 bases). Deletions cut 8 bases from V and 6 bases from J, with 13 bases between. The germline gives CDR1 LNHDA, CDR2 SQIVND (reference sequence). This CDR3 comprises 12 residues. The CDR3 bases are TGTGCCAGTCGGGGCAGGGGTAATGGCTACACCTTC. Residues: CASRGRGNGYTF.

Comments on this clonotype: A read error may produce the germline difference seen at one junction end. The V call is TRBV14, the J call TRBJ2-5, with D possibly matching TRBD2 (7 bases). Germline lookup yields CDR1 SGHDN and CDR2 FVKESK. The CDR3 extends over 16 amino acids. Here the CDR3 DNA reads TGTGCCAGCAGTGGACGGCAAAGCGGGACACAAGAGACGCAGTACTTC. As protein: CASSGRQSGTQETQYF.

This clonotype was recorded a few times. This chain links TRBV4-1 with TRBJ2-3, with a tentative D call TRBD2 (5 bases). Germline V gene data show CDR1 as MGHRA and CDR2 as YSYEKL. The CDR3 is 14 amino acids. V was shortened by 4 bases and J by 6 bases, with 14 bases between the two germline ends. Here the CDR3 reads CASSPAAGVDTQYF. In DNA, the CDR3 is TGCGCCAGCAGCCCGGCGGCGGGTGTCGATACGCAGTATTTT.

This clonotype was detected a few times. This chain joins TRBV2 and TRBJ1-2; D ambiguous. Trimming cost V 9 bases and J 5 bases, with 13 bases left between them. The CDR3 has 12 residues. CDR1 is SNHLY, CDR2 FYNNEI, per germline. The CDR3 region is CARTEMKYGYTF. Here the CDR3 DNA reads TGTGCCAGAACCGAGATGAAGTATGGCTACACCTTC.

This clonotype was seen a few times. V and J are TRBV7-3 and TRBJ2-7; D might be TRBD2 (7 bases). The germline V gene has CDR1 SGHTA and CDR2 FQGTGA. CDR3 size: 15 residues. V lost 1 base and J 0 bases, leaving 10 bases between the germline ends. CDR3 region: CASSLMGGPSYEQYF. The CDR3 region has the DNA TGTGCCAGCAGCTTAATGGGGGGGCCCTCCTACGAGCAGTACTTC.